This TCR beta chain was sequenced during a study of cytomegalovirus exposure and HLA in healthy donors. PCR used 60 Vbeta primers and 13 Jbeta primers. Only in-frame clones appear in the TCRdb table, and some are missing; sequencing was by immunoSEQ multiplex PCR. The repertoire table contains roughly 100,000 clones. Trimming took off 3 bases at V and 2 bases at J, with 9 bases between the two ends. Germline V lookup: CDR1 SQVTM, CDR2 ANQGSEA. The CDR3 is 13 amino acids. The receptor was derived from a middle-aged man in good health and CMV-seronegative. The chain carries TRBV29-1 and TRBJ2-3, with D maybe TRBD1 (6 bases). Sequencing input: PBMCs. CDR3 nucleotides: TGCAGCGTTGAGAGGACAGACACAGATACGCAGTATTTT. Translation gives CSVERTDTDTQYF.